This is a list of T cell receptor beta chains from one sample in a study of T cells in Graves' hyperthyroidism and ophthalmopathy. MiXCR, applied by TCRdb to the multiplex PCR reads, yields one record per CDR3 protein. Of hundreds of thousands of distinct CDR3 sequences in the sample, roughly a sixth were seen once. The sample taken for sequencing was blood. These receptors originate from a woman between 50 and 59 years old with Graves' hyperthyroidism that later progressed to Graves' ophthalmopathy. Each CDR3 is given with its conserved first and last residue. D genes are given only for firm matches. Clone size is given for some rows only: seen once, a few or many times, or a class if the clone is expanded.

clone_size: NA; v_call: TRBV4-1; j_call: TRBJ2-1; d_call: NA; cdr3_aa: CASSQDVRVLSYNEQFF; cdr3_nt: TGCGCCAGCAGCCAAGATGTACGAGTACTCTCCTACAATGAGCAGTTCTTC
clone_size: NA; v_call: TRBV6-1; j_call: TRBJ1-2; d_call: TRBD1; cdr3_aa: CASSNPGQATNYGYTF; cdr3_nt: TGTGCCAGCAGTAATCCGGGACAGGCAACTAACTATGGCTACACCTTC
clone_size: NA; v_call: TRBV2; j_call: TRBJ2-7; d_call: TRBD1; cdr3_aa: CASSPRDRGLSYEQYF; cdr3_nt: TGTGCCAGCAGCCCCCGGGACAGGGGCCTCTCCTACGAGCAGTACTTC
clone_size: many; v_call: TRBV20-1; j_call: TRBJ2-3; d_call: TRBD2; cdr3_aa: CSARVNSGAADTQYF; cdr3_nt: TGCAGTGCTAGAGTGAATAGCGGGGCCGCAGATACGCAGTATTTT
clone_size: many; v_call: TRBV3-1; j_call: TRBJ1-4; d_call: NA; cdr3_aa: CASSQEQNEKLFF; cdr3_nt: TGTGCCAGCAGCCAAGAACAGAACGAAAAACTGTTTTTT
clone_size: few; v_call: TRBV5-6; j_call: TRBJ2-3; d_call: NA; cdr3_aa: CASSQPTVSTDTQYF; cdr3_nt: TGTGCCAGCAGCCAACCAACGGTATCCACAGATACGCAGTATTTT
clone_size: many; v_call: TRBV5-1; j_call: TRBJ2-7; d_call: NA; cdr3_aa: CASSHRGTDYEQYF; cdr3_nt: TGCGCCAGCAGTCACCGGGGGACAGACTACGAGCAGTACTTC
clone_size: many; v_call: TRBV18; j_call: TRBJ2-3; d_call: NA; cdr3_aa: CASSPRIYDTDTQYF; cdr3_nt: TGTGCCAGCTCACCAAGAATTTATGACACAGATACGCAGTATTTT
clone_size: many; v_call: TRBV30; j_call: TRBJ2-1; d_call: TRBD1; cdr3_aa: CAWSRTGVEQFF; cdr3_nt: TGTGCCTGGAGTCGGACAGGGGTTGAGCAGTTCTTC
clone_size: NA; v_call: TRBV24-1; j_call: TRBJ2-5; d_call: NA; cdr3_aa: CATSDSQGVETQYF; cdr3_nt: TGTGCCACCAGTGATTCCCAGGGAGTCGAGACCCAGTACTTC
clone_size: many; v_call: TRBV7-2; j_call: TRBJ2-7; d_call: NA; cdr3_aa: CASSLPSPSYEQYF; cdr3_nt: TGTGCCAGCAGCCTACCAAGCCCTTCCTACGAGCAGTACTTC
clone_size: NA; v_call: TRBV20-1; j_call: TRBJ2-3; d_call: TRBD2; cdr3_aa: CSASGRDPSSTDTQYF; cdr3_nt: TGCAGTGCTAGTGGGAGGGACCCCTCTAGCACAGATACGCAGTATTTT
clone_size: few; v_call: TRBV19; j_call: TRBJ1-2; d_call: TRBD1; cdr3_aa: CASKQGARNYGYTF; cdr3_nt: TGTGCCAGCAAACAGGGGGCGCGGAACTATGGCTACACCTTC
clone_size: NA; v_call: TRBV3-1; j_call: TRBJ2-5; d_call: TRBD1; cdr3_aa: CASSRRQGSYQETQYF; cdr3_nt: TGTGCCAGCAGCCGCCGACAGGGGTCGTACCAAGAGACCCAGTACTTC
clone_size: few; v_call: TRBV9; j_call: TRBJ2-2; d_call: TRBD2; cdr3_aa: CASSEELKAGHTGELFF; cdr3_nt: TGTGCCAGCAGCGAGGAGCTAAAAGCGGGGCACACCGGGGAGCTGTTTTTT
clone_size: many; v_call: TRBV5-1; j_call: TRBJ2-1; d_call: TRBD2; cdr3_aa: CASSWGLAGDHNEQFF; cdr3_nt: TGCGCCAGCAGCTGGGGACTAGCGGGGGACCACAATGAGCAGTTCTTC
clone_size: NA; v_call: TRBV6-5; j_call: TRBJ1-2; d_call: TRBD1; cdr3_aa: CASSYFQGEGYTF; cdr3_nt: TGTGCCAGCAGTTACTTTCAGGGGGAAGGCTACACCTTC
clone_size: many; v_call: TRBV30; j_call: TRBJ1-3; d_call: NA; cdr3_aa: CAWTTGAGNTIYF; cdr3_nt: TGTGCCTGGACCACGGGCGCTGGAAACACCATATATTTT
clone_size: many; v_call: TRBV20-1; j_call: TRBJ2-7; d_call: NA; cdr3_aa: CSGLNTKGYEQYF; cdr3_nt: TGCAGTGGACTAAATACCAAGGGATACGAGCAGTACTTC
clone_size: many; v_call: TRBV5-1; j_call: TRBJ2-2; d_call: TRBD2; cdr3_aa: CASSLRLAGNTGELFF; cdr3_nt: TGTGCCAGCAGCTTGAGACTAGCGGGGAACACCGGGGAGCTGTTTTTT
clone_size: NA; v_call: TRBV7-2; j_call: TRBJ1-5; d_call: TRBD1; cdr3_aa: CASSLSRGQGYQPQHF; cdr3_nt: TGTGCCAGCAGCTTATCCAGGGGACAGGGTTATCAGCCCCAGCATTTT
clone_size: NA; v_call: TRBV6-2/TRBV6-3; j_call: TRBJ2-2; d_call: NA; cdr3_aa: CASSYWRELFF; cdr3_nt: TGTGCCAGCAGTTACTGGCGGGAGCTGTTTTTT
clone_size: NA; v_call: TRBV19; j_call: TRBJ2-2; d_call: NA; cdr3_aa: CASSIARSVTTGELFF; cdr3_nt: TGTGCCAGTAGTATAGCTAGATCGGTTACAACCGGGGAGCTGTTTTTT
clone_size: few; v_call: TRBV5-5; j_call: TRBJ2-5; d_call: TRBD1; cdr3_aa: CASSSMPGQGVEETQYF; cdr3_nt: TGTGCCAGCAGCTCGATGCCGGGACAGGGGGTGGAGGAGACCCAGTACTTC